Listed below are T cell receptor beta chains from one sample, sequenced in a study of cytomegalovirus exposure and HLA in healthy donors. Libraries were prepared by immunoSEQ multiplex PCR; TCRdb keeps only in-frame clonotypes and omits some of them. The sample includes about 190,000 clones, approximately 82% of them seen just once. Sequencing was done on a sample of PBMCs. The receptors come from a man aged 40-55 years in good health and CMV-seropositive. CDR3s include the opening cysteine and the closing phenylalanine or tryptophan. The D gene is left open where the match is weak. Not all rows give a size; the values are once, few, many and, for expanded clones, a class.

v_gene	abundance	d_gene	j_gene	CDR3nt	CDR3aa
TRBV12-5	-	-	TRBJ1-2	TGTGCTAGTGGTTCTGCGGGCGAAAGCTATGGCTACACCTTC	CASGSAGESYGYTF
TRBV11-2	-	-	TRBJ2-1	TGTGCCAGCAGCCTGGCCACATACAATGAGCAGTTCTTC	CASSLATYNEQFF
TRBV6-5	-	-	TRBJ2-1	TGTGCCAGCAGTCATCCGACGGGAAATGAGCAGTTCTTC	CASSHPTGNEQFF
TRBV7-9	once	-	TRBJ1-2	TGTGCCAGCAGCGGACTGATATATGGCTACACCTTC	CASSGLIYGYTF
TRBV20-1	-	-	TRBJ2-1	TGCAGTGCCGTTTACGGGAATGAGCAGTTCTTC	CSAVYGNEQFF
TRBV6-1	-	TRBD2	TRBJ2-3	TGTGCCAGCAGCGACATAGCGGGAATGACAGATACGCAGTATTTT	CASSDIAGMTDTQYF
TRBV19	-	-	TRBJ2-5	TGTGCCAGTAGTATGAGGAGGTTTCAGCGGGAGACCCAGTACTTC	CASSMRRFQRETQYF
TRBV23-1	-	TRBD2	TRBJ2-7	TGCGCCAGCAGACTAGCGGGATTTTGGCCGTACTTC	CASRLAGFWPYF
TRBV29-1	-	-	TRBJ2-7	TGCAGCGTTGGGGGGGCGGGGGCCCCCTTAAGGCAGTACTTC	CSVGGAGAPLRQYF
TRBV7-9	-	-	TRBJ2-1	TGTGCCAGCAGCTCGCTAGGGGACTACAATGAGCAGTTCTTC	CASSSLGDYNEQFF
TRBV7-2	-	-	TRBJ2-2	TGTGCCAGCAGCTTATCACAGAACACCGGGGAGCTGTTTTTT	CASSLSQNTGELFF
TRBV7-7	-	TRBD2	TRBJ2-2	TGTGCCAGCAGCCCAAGCGGGAGGACCACCGGGGAGCTGTTTTTT	CASSPSGRTTGELFF
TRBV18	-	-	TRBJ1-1	TGTGCCAGCTCACGAAATCCCGGGGTTTTGAACACTGAAGCTTTCTTT	CASSRNPGVLNTEAFF
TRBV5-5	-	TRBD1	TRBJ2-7	TGTGCCAGCAGTTCGGACAGGTGGAACGAGCAGTACTTC	CASSSDRWNEQYF
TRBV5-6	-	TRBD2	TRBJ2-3	TGTGCCAGCAGCTCTAGCGGGAGGACAGATACGCAGTATTTT	CASSSSGRTDTQYF
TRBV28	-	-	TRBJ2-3	TGTGCCAGCAGGCTTACAGGTACAGATACGCAGTATTTT	CASRLTGTDTQYF
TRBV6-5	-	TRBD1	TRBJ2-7	TGTGCCAGCAGCCGGGACAGGTCCGCGGGGGAGCAGTACTTC	CASSRDRSAGEQYF
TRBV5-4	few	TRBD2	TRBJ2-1	TGTGCCAGCAGCTTTTTTCCGGGGGGAAGTCGGGACAATGAGCAGTTCTTC	CASSFFPGGSRDNEQFF
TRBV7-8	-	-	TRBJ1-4	TGTGCCAGCAGCCGACCGGGGTCAAATGAAAAACTGTTTTTT	CASSRPGSNEKLFF
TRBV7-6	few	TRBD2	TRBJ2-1	TGTGCCAGCAGCCCCCGACTAGCGGAGAGACCGTACAATGAGCAGTTCTTC	CASSPRLAERPYNEQFF